These T cell receptor beta chains were read from a single sample in a study of shared clonotypes between healthy human individuals. Generated by immunoSEQ multiplex PCR, the TCRdb table keeps only in-frame clones and is missing some. Here the sample spans about 700,000 clones, roughly 94% being singletons. Input material: naive CD8+ T cells sorted from blood. Every receptor here comes from a man between 25 and 39 years old in good health. CDR3s include the opening cysteine and the closing phenylalanine or tryptophan. D genes are given only for firm matches. For some rows the clone size is stated as once, few or many, or as a class when expanded; others skip it.

TRBD1	TRBV7-9	16	TRBJ2-7	once	CASSLRPQGVAYEQYF	TGTGCCAGCAGCTTACGCCCGCAGGGGGTGGCCTACGAGCAGTACTTC
NA	TRBV6-1	14	TRBJ2-7	NA	CASSDYRVGYEQYF	TGTGCCAGCAGTGACTACAGGGTCGGTTACGAGCAGTACTTC
NA	TRBV5-1	12	TRBJ2-1	NA	CASSSTVNGQFF	TGCGCCAGCAGCTCGACAGTCAATGGGCAGTTCTTC
NA	TRBV15	15	TRBJ1-3	NA	CATAIGTSSGNTIYF	TGTGCCACCGCCATCGGAACCTCTTCTGGAAACACCATATATTTT
NA	TRBV5-1	11	TRBJ1-1	NA	CASSFQGEAFF	TGCGCCAGCAGCTTTCAGGGGGAAGCTTTCTTT
NA	TRBV21-1	15	TRBJ2-7	NA	CASPQLLLGSYEQYF	TGTGCCAGCCCACAGCTCCTTCTGGGTTCCTACGAGCAGTACTTC
NA	TRBV14	13	TRBJ2-7	NA	CASSPFKFYEQYF	TGTGCCAGCAGCCCCTTCAAATTCTACGAGCAGTACTTC
NA	TRBV14	17	TRBJ2-7	NA	CASSQEVFVGRGYEQYF	TGTGCCAGCAGCCAAGAAGTCTTCGTGGGCAGGGGTTACGAGCAGTACTTC
TRBD2	TRBV7-9	16	TRBJ2-5	NA	CASSSPRLAGGETQYF	TGTGCCAGCAGCTCCCCCCGACTAGCGGGAGGGGAGACCCAGTACTTC
TRBD2	TRBV10-3	17	TRBJ2-1	NA	CAISEPGREVTYNEQFF	TGTGCCATCAGTGAGCCTGGGCGGGAGGTTACCTACAATGAGCAGTTCTTC
NA	TRBV27	15	TRBJ2-7	NA	CASSLSGIGPYEQYF	TGTGCCAGCAGTTTATCGGGGATAGGGCCCTACGAGCAGTACTTC
NA	TRBV7-9	15	TRBJ1-2	NA	CASSSIGTANYGYTF	TGTGCCAGCAGCTCAATCGGGACGGCGAACTATGGCTACACCTTC
NA	TRBV30	14	TRBJ2-7	NA	CAWSGISPYYEQYF	TGTGCCTGGAGCGGGATCTCCCCGTACTACGAGCAGTACTTC
NA	TRBV18	14	TRBJ2-5	NA	CASSRSVGEETQYF	TGTGCCAGCTCAAGGTCGGTAGGGGAAGAGACCCAGTACTTC
NA	TRBV27	12	TRBJ2-7	NA	CASSLLGGEQYF	TGTGCCAGCAGTTTACTTGGCGGCGAGCAGTACTTC
TRBD1	TRBV19	15	TRBJ2-1	NA	CASSYRDRGLNEQFF	TGTGCCAGTAGCTACCGGGACAGGGGCCTGAATGAGCAGTTCTTC
TRBD2	TRBV6-5	15	TRBJ2-1	NA	CASSPTSGRANEQFF	TGTGCCAGCAGCCCGACTAGCGGGAGGGCTAATGAGCAGTTCTTC
TRBD2	TRBV7-9	17	TRBJ2-4	NA	CASSPSSTSGHNNIQYF	TGTGCCAGCAGTCCTTCGTCGACTAGCGGACATAATAACATTCAGTACTTC
NA	TRBV27	13	TRBJ1-5	NA	CASSYQGYQPQHF	TGTGCCAGCAGTTATCAGGGTTATCAGCCCCAGCATTTT
TRBD1	TRBV7-8	15	TRBJ1-1	NA	CASSLRTGLAPEAFF	TGTGCCAGCAGCTTAAGGACAGGGTTGGCTCCTGAAGCTTTCTTT
NA	TRBV27	12	TRBJ2-1	NA	CASSSAYNEQFF	TGTGCCAGCAGTTCCGCGTACAATGAGCAGTTCTTC
NA	TRBV10-2	14	TRBJ2-1	once	CASLGGGSYNEQFF	TGCGCCAGCCTGGGGGGTGGATCCTACAATGAGCAGTTCTTC
NA	TRBV5-1	18	TRBJ2-1	NA	CASSQGQISSGSYNEQFF	TGCGCCAGCAGCCAGGGACAGATTTCTAGCGGGTCCTACAATGAGCAGTTCTTC
NA	TRBV7-9	14	TRBJ1-1	NA	CASSLKSQGTEAFF	TGTGCCAGCAGCCTAAAGTCCCAGGGAACTGAAGCTTTCTTT
TRBD2	TRBV27	18	TRBJ2-1	NA	CASSSGLAGGLQQSEQFF	TGTGCCAGCAGTTCGGGACTAGCGGGAGGCCTGCAGCAATCTGAGCAGTTCTTC
TRBD2	TRBV18	19	TRBJ2-1	once	CASSPDGLATFSSYNEQFF	TGTGCCAGCTCACCTGACGGACTAGCGACCTTTAGCTCCTACAATGAGCAGTTCTTC
NA	TRBV7-8	15	TRBJ2-7	NA	CASSLTVPVSYEQYF	TGTGCCAGCAGCTTAACGGTGCCAGTCTCCTACGAGCAGTACTTC
TRBD1	TRBV7-3	15	TRBJ1-4	NA	CASSHRDRHNEKLFF	TGTGCCAGCAGCCATCGGGACAGGCATAATGAAAAACTGTTTTTT
TRBD2	TRBV19	15	TRBJ2-3	few	CASSISAGGTDTQYF	TGTGCCAGTAGTATTTCGGCGGGAGGTACAGATACGCAGTATTTT
NA	TRBV4-1	17	TRBJ2-7	NA	CASSQGEDGGITYEQYF	TGCGCCAGCAGCCAAGGGGAGGACGGGGGCATAACCTACGAGCAGTACTTC
NA	TRBV7-2	12	TRBJ2-5	NA	CASSLGQETQYF	TGTGCCAGCAGCTTAGGGCAAGAGACCCAGTACTTC